Shown below are 25 T cell receptor beta chains from a single sample sequenced in a study of tumor-infiltrating lymphocytes in localized non-small cell lung cancer. The data were produced by immunoSEQ multiplex PCR, yet TCRdb's version contains in-frame clones alone and is incomplete. The repertoire holds 4,000 to 5,500 clones, with around 69% as singletons. The source material was lung tumor tissue. These receptors came from a human donor with non-small cell lung cancer.

This rearrangement joins TRBV11-3 to TRBJ2-6; D perhaps matches TRBD1 (5 bases). Germline V CDR1 and CDR2: SGHNT, YENEEA. This CDR3 region has 17 residues. Trimming shortened V by 2 bases and J by 3 bases, and 14 bases separated the two germline ends. The chain's CDR3 is CASSLHPRGGGANVLTF. The CDR3 DNA follows: TGTGCCAGCAGCTTACACCCAAGGGGCGGTGGGGCCAACGTCCTGACTTTC.

This chain joins TRBV7-2 and TRBJ1-1, with D unresolved. V lost 7 bases, J lost 6 bases, and 9 bases lay in between. This CDR3 comprises 11 residues. Per the germline V gene, CDR1 is SGHTA and CDR2 is FQGNSA. CDR3 protein: CASNRVAEAFF. The CDR3 DNA is TGTGCCAGCAATAGGGTAGCTGAAGCTTTCTTT.

The gene calls are TRBV5-4 and TRBJ2-2; the D gene is possibly TRBD1 (5 bases). The length of the CDR3 is 17 residues. V was clipped by 0 bases and J by 7 bases, with 19 bases between them. CDR1 and CDR2 from the germline V gene are SGHNT and YYREEE (reference sequence). CDR3 DNA: TGTGCCAGCAGCTTGGGGTACAGGAACCAGGCTAACGGGGAGCTGTTTTTT. Translating gives CASSLGYRNQANGELFF.

The chain employs TRBV7-2 and TRBJ2-2; D unresolved. Trimming removed 5 bases at V and 5 bases at J, with 12 bases between. The CDR3 extends over 14 amino acids. The germline V gene encodes CDR1 SGHTA and CDR2 FQGNSA. CDR3 DNA sequence: TGTGCCAGCAGCCCAGGACCCCTAACCGGGGAGCTGTTTTTT. This codes for CASSPGPLTGELFF.

The V call is TRBV6-1, the J call TRBJ2-5; D possibly matches TRBD1 or TRBD2 (5 bases each). The CDR3 is made up of 14 amino acids. V lost 2 bases and J lost 7, with 14 bases in between. Germline-derived CDR1 and CDR2 are MNHNS and SASEGT. The CDR3 bases are TGTGCCAGCAGTGAAAGGGGAAGGGGAGTGACCCAGTACTTC. It yields the protein CASSERGRGVTQYF.

The sample holds a few counts of this clone. The chain combines TRBV7-3 with TRBJ1-1; D ambiguous. V dropped 2 bases and J dropped 4 bases, with 11 bases sitting between them. The CDR3 totals 14 residues. Germline-derived CDR1 and CDR2 are SGHTA and FQGTGA. DNA for the CDR3: TGTGCCAGCAGCTTATGGGTAGGGTCCACTGAAGCTTTCTTT. Translation gives CASSLWVGSTEAFF.

This clone was observed a few times. This chain links TRBV10-3 with TRBJ2-2, with 9 bases fitting TRBD1. Germline V lookup: CDR1 ENHRY, CDR2 SYGVKD. Trimming removed 9 bases from V and 3 bases from J; junction bases left unmatched: 8. The CDR3 has 15 amino acids. CDR3 residues: CAMRTGGLDTGELFF. DNA of the CDR3: TGTGCCATGCGAACAGGGGGCTTGGACACCGGGGAGCTGTTTTTT.

The rearrangement joins TRBV6-1 to TRBJ2-1; a possible D gene is TRBD1 (5 bases). With 8 bases removed from V and 6 bases from J, the gap between germline ends came to 14 bases. CDR3 length: 13 amino acids. The V gene's germline CDR1 is MNHNS and CDR2 SASEGT. CDR3 coding DNA: TGTGCCAGCTTGACAGCCTCTGTCAATGAGCAGTTCTTC. Its translation is CASLTASVNEQFF.

This chain connects TRBV11-3 to TRBJ1-2; possibly TRBD1 for D (6 bases). V was pared by 6 bases and J by 3 bases, with 11 bases between. The germline CDR1 and CDR2 sequences are SGHNT and YENEEA. The CDR3 is made up of 13 amino acids. CDR3 coding DNA: TGTGCCAGCAGTTTGGGGGCGGACTATGGCTACACCTTC. It is translated as CASSLGADYGYTF.

The chain joins TRBV28 to TRBJ1-2; D is unclear. This CDR3 is 13 amino acids long. V gave up 4 bases and J gave up 1 base, with 7 bases separating them. Germline loops: CDR1 MDHEN, CDR2 SYDVKM. The CDR3 is CASSSAVNYGYTF. The CDR3 DNA is TGTGCCAGCAGTTCCGCTGTTAACTATGGCTACACCTTC.

This sequence joins TRBV2 and TRBJ1-4, with 8 bases fitting TRBD1. This CDR3 region has 15 residues. Per germline, CDR1 SNHLY and CDR2 FYNNEI. The ends lost 6 bases at V and 5 bases at J; junction bases unmatched: 8. DNA of the CDR3: TGTGCCAGCAGCGGACTGGACAGGGAAAATGAAAAACTGTTTTTT. Its protein is CASSGLDRENEKLFF.

This clone has only a few counts. The CDR3 loop reads CACPGIVEMNTEAFF. Written as DNA, the CDR3 is TGTGCCTGCCCCGGGATAGTGGAAATGAACACTGAAGCTTTCTTT. V gene TRBV30 combines with J gene TRBJ1-1; D is uncertain. CDR1 is GTSNPN and CDR2 is SVGIG in the germline V gene (reference sequence). The CDR3 is made up of 15 amino acids. Trimming cost V 6 bases and J 0 bases, with 17 bases left between them.

This clone has just a few counts. The chain is built from TRBV25-1 and TRBJ1-6, with a weak D call TRBD1 (5 bases). The CDR3 consists of 18 residues. Germline V lookup: CDR1 MGHDK, CDR2 SYGVNS. V was clipped by 0 bases and J by 9 bases, with 21 bases between them. The CDR3 loop is CASSEYPSPKRGSSPLHF. CDR3 bases: TGTGCCAGCAGTGAATACCCCTCCCCGAAGAGGGGTAGTTCACCCCTCCACTTT.

The chain couples TRBV6-5 to TRBJ1-5; the D is unclear. The CDR3 totals 15 residues. With 6 bases removed from V and 0 bases from J, the gap between germline ends came to 12 bases. Looked up from germline, CDR1 is MNHEY and CDR2 is SVGAGI. CDR3 residues: CASRIREYSNQPQHF. CDR3 coding DNA: TGTGCCAGCAGAATCCGGGAATATAGCAATCAGCCCCAGCATTTT.

The CDR3 coding sequence is TGTGCCAGCAGCTTATTCTCTGGGACGGCGACCCTCTATGGCTACACCTTC. Its translation is CASSLFSGTATLYGYTF. This chain links TRBV7-4 with TRBJ1-2; perhaps TRBD1 as D (5 bases). The CDR3 sequence is 17 residues long. The germline CDR1 and CDR2 sequences are SGHVT and SQSDAQ. The V gene lost 2 bases and the J gene lost 4 bases, with 20 bases spanning the gap.

The J gene is TRBJ1-1, the V gene TRBV6-6; 7 bases map to TRBD1. With V trimmed by 2 bases and J by 4 bases, 1 base remained unmatched. The CDR3 extends over 13 amino acids. From germline, CDR1 is MNHNY and CDR2 SVGAGI (reference sequence). The CDR3 loop is CASSYNRGTEAFF. The CDR3 nucleotides are TGTGCCAGCAGTTACAACAGGGGCACTGAAGCTTTCTTT.

The chain carries TRBV7-3 and TRBJ2-2; weak D call: TRBD2 (5 bases). The CDR3 extends over 14 amino acids. CDR1 and CDR2 (germline): SGHTA, FQGTGA. Between the trimmed V and J ends, which lost 5 bases and 4 bases, there was a span of 11 bases. CDR3 sequence reads: CASSPAGVTGELFF. CDR3 nucleotide sequence: TGTGCCAGCAGCCCCGCGGGTGTCACCGGGGAGCTGTTTTTT.

This clone was seen just once. This sequence joins TRBV19 and TRBJ2-7; 13 positions agree with TRBD2. V trimming: 5 bases; J trimming: 6 bases; junction bases outside the gene matches: 4. This CDR3 is 14 amino acids long. Looked up from germline, CDR1 is LNHDA and CDR2 is SQIVND (reference sequence). CDR3 coding DNA: TGTGCCAGTAGTCCGGGACTAGCGGGATTCGAGCAGTACTTC. Residues: CASSPGLAGFEQYF. The variable domain in full, with the rest retrieved from reference TRBV19 and TRBJ2-7, is DGGITQSPKYLFRKEGQNVTLSCEQNLNHDAMYWYRQDPGQGLRLIYYSQIVNDFQKGDIAEGYSVSREKKESFPLTVTSAQKNPTAFYLCASSPGLAGFEQYFGPGTRLTVT.

This clone appeared a few times. This rearrangement joins TRBV6-4 to TRBJ2-3; D might be TRBD1 (7 bases). The CDR3 loop spans 15 amino acids. Germline CDR1 MRHNA, CDR2 SNTAGT. Trimming stripped 3 bases from V and 2 bases from J, with 12 bases between. CDR3 amino acids: CASSEAGGNTDTQYF. The DNA of the CDR3 is TGTGCCAGCAGTGAGGCAGGGGGGAACACAGATACGCAGTATTTT.

The chain recombines TRBV9 with TRBJ2-1, with 8 bases aligning to TRBD2. The J segment lost 4 bases and the V segment lost 0 bases, leaving 6 bases of the junction unmatched. Germline CDR1 reads SGDLS; CDR2 reads YYNGEE. CDR3 length: 16 amino acids. The chain's CDR3 is CASSVDGRGVYNEQFF. DNA for the CDR3: TGTGCCAGCAGCGTAGATGGGCGGGGGGTTTACAATGAGCAGTTCTTC.

The chain is built from TRBV10-3 and TRBJ2-2; tentatively, D is TRBD2 (6 bases). Trimming cost V 11 bases and J 5 bases, with 18 bases left between them. The CDR3 is 14 amino acids. The germline CDR1 and CDR2 sequences are ENHRY and SYGVKD. This CDR3 reads CASLVREKTGELFF. The CDR3 coding sequence is TGTGCCTCCCTGGTCCGGGAGAAAACCGGGGAGCTGTTTTTT.

V usage is TRBV2 and J usage is TRBJ2-1; 13 nucleotides align to TRBD2. CDR1 is SNHLY and CDR2 is FYNNEI in the germline V gene. The CDR3 spans 16 residues. The V segment lost 8 bases and the J segment 7 bases; nucleotides outside the gene matches: 11. The CDR3 DNA is TGTGCCAGCCATGGACTAGCGGGAGAGGGTAGGAATGAGCAGTTCTTC. It is translated as CASHGLAGEGRNEQFF.

V gene TRBV2 combines with J gene TRBJ1-1, with unresolved D. The germline V gene has CDR1 SNHLY and CDR2 FYNNEI. Between the trimmed V and J ends, which lost 3 bases and 0 bases, there was a span of 8 bases. The CDR3 is 14 residues long. The CDR3 spells CASSDVRVNTEAFF. In nucleotides, the CDR3 is TGTGCCAGCAGTGATGTACGGGTGAACACTGAAGCTTTCTTT. The full variable domain, its missing parts supplied by reference TRBV2 and TRBJ1-1, is EPEVTQTPSHQVTQMGQEVILRCVPISNHLYFYWYRQILGQKVEFLVSFYNNEISEKSEIFDDQFSVERPDGSNFTLKIRSTKLEDSAMYFCASSDVRVNTEAFFGQGTRLTVV.

The chain employs TRBV7-8 and TRBJ2-1, with 8 bases identical to TRBD1. V shed 5 bases, J shed 8 bases, and the junction held 5 bases outside the gene matches. The germline CDR1 and CDR2 sequences are SGHVS and FQNEAQ. This CDR3 comprises 13 residues. The CDR3 DNA reads as TGTGCCAGCAGCGTAGACAGGGGAGATGAGCAGTTCTTC. This gives the protein CASSVDRGDEQFF.

This rearrangement joins TRBV5-8 to TRBJ2-5; 10 positions agree with TRBD1. The DNA end is a closer match to TRBJ2-7, so the J assignment may be wrong. Germline V gene lookup returns CDR1 SGHTS and CDR2 YDEGEE. The CDR3 spans 14 residues. This chain's CDR3 is CASSTQGQGYEQYF. CDR3 nucleotides: TGTGCCAGCAGCACCCAGGGACAGGGGTACGAGCAGTACTTC.